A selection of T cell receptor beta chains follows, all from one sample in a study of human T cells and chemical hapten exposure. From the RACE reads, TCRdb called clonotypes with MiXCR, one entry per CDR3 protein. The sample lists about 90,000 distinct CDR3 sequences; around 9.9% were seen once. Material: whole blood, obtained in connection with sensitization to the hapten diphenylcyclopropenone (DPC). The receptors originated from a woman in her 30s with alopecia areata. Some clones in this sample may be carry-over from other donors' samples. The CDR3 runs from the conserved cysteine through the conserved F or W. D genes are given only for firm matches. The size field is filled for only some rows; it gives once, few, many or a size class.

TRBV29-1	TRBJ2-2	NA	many	CSVDKDTNTGELFF	TGCAGCGTTGATAAAGATACGAACACCGGGGAGCTGTTTTTT
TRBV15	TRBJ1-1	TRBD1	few	CATSRGQGAFTEAFF	TGTGCCACCAGCAGAGGACAGGGGGCGTTCACTGAAGCTTTCTTT
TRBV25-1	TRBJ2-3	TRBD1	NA	CASSRTGGADTQYF	TGTGCCAGCAGCAGGACAGGGGGCGCAGATACGCAGTATTTT
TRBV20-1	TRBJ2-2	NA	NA	CSLPEPDGGELFF	TGCAGCCTACCTGAGCCCGACGGAGGGGAGCTGTTTTTT
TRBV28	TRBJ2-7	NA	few	CASSGDGPYEQYF	TGTGCCAGCAGTGGGGACGGACCCTACGAGCAGTACTTC
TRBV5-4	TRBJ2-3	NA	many	CASSLDSWGDTQYF	TGTGCCAGCAGCTTGGATTCCTGGGGCGATACGCAGTATTTT
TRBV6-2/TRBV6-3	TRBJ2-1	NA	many	CASSYRSEYDEQFF	TGTGCCAGCAGTTACCGGTCCGAGTACGATGAGCAGTTCTTC
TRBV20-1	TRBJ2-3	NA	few	CSATAGSLILLGSTDTQYF	TGCAGTGCTACTGCCGGGTCCTTGATTCTATTGGGGAGCACAGATACGCAGTATTTT
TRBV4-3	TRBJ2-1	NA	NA	CASSQDRSKQFF	TGCGCCAGCAGCCAAGATCGGAGCAAGCAGTTCTTC
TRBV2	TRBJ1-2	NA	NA	CASSEVDYGYTF	TGTGCCAGCAGTGAAGTGGATTATGGCTACACCTTC
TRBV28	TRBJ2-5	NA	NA	CASSPQIPGSETQYF	TGTGCCAGCAGTCCCCAGATCCCAGGGTCAGAGACCCAGTACTTC
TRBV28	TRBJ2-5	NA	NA	CASSLSWQNQETQYF	TGTGCCAGCAGTTTATCGTGGCAAAATCAAGAGACCCAGTACTTC
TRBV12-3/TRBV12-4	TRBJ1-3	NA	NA	CASSLPGAAGNTIYF	TGTGCCAGCAGTTTACCGGGGGCGGCCGGAAACACCATATATTTT
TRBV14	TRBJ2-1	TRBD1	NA	CASSQVTGSQEQFF	TGTGCCAGCAGCCAAGTGACAGGGTCGCAGGAGCAGTTCTTC
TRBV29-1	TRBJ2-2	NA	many	CSFTPLRVPGELFF	TGCAGCTTCACCCCTTTGAGGGTTCCCGGGGAGCTGTTTTTT
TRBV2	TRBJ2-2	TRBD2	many	CASLAGGIGELFF	TGTGCCAGCTTAGCGGGAGGCATCGGGGAGCTGTTTTTT